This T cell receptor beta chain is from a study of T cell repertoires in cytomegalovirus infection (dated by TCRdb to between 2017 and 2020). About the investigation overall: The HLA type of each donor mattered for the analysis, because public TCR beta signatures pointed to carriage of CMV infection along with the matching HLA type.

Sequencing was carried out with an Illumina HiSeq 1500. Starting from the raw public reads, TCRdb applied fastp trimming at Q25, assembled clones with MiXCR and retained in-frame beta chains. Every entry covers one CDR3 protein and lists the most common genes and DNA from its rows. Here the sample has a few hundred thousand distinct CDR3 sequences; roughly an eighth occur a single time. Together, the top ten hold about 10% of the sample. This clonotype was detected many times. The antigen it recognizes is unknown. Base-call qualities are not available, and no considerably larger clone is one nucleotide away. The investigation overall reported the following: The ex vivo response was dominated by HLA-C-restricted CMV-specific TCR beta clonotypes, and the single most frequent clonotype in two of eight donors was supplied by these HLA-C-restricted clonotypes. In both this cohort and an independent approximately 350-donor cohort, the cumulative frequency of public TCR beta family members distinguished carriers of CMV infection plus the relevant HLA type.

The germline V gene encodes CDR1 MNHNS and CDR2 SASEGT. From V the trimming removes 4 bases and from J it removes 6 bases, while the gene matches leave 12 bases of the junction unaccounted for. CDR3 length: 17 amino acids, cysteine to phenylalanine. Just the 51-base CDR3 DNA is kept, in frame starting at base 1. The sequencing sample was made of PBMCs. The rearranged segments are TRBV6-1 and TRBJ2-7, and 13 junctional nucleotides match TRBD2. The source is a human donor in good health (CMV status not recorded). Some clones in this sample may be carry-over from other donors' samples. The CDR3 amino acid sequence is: CASSGLAGGLWVLEQYF. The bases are TGTGCCAGCAGTGGACTAGCGGGGGGACTCTGGGTCCTCGAGCAGTACTTC.